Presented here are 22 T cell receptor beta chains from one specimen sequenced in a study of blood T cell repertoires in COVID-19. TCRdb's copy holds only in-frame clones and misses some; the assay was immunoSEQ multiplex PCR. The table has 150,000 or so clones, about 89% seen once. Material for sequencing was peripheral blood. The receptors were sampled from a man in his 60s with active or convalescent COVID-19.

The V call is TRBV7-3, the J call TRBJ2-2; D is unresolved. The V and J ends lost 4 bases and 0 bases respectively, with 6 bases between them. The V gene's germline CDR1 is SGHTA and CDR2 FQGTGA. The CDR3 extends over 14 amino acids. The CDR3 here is CASSSDTNTGELFF. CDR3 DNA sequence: TGTGCCAGCAGCTCCGACACGAACACCGGGGAGCTGTTTTTT.

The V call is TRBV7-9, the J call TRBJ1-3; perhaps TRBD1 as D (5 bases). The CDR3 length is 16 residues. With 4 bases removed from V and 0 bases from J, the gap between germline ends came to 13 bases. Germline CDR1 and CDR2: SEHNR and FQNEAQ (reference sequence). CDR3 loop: CASSYQTVYSGNTIYF. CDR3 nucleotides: TGTGCCAGCAGCTACCAGACAGTATACTCTGGAAACACCATATATTTT. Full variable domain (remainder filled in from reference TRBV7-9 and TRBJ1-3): DTGVSQNPRHKITKRGQNVTFRCDPISEHNRLYWYRQTLGQGPEFLTYFQNEAQLEKSRLLSDRFSAERPKGSFSTLEIQRTEQGDSAMYLCASSYQTVYSGNTIYFGEGSWLTVV.

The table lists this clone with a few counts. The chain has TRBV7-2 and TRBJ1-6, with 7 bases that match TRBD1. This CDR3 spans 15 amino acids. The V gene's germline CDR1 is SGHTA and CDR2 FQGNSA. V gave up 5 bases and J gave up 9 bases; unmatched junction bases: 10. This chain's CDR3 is CASSRAPGQSSPLHF. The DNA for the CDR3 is TGTGCCAGCAGCCGGGCCCCGGGACAGTCTTCACCCCTCCACTTT.

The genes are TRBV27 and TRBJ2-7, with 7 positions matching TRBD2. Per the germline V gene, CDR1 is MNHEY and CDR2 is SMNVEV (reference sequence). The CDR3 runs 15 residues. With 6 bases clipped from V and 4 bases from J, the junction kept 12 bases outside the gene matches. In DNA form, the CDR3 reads TGTGCCAGCAGCACAACGGGGGGAGGGCCTTACGAGCAGTACTTC. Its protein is CASSTTGGGPYEQYF.

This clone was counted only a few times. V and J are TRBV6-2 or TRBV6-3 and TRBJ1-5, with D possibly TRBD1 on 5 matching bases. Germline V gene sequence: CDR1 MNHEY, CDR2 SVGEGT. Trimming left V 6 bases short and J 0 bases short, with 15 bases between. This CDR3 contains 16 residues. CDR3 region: CASSHPSDISNQPQHF. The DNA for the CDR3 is TGTGCCAGCAGCCATCCATCGGACATTAGCAATCAGCCCCAGCATTTT.

The CDR3 spells CASSLGQGRIAEAFF. DNA for the CDR3: TGTGCCAGTAGTTTGGGACAGGGGCGGATCGCTGAAGCTTTCTTT. The chain is built from TRBV19 and TRBJ1-1, with 10 bases that match TRBD1. The V gene's germline CDR1 is LNHDA and CDR2 SQIVND (reference sequence). V shed 5 bases, J shed 6 bases, and the junction held 9 bases outside the gene matches. The CDR3 runs to 15 residues.

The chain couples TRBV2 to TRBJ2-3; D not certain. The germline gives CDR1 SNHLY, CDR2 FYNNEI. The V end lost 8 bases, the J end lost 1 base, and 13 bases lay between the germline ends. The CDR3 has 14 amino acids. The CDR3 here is CASVPPRGTDTQYF. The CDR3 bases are TGTGCCAGCGTTCCCCCCCGGGGCACAGATACGCAGTATTTT.

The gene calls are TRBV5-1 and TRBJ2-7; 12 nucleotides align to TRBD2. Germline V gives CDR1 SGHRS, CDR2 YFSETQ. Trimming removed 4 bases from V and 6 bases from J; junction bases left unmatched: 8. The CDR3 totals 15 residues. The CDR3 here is CASSETSGSRVEQYF. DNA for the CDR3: TGCGCCAGCAGCGAGACTAGCGGGAGTAGGGTCGAGCAGTACTTC. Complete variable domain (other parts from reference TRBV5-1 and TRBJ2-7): KAGVTQTPRYLIKTRGQQVTLSCSPISGHRSVSWYQQTPGQGLQFLFEYFSETQRNKGNFPGRFSGRQFSNSRSEMNVSTLELGDSALYLCASSETSGSRVEQYFGPGTRLTVT.

The CDR3 is CASSDPKHHEAFF. CDR3 coding DNA: TGTGCCAGCAGTGACCCTAAGCACCATGAAGCTTTCTTT. The chain carries TRBV6-1 and TRBJ1-1, with D unclear. Germline CDR1 and CDR2: MNHNS and SASEGT. The CDR3 has 13 residues. The V gene lost 3 bases and the J gene lost 7 bases, with 12 bases spanning the gap.

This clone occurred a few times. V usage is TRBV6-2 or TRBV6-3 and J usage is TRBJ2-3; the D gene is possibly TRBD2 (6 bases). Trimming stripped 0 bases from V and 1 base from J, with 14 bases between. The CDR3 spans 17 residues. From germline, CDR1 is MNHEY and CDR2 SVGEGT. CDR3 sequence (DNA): TGTGCCAGCAGTTACTCCCCCGGGGGACCACGCACAGATACGCAGTATTTT. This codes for CASSYSPGGPRTDTQYF.

CDR3 amino acids: CASSVGLAGSVTYEQYF. In nucleotides, the CDR3 is TGTGCCAGCAGCGTAGGGCTAGCGGGCTCTGTGACCTACGAGCAGTACTTC. This chain uses TRBV9 with TRBJ2-7; 8 nucleotides line up with TRBD2. The junction had 10 bases not matched to a gene; V was cut back by 0 bases and J by 2 bases. The CDR3 is 17 amino acids. Germline values: CDR1 SGDLS, CDR2 YYNGEE.

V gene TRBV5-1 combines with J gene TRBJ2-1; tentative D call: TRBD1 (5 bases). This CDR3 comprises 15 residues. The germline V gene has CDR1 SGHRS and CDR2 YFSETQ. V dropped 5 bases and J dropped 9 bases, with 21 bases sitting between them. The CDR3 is CASRMVTEPPGEQFF. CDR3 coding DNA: TGCGCCAGCAGAATGGTGACAGAACCCCCCGGTGAGCAGTTCTTC.

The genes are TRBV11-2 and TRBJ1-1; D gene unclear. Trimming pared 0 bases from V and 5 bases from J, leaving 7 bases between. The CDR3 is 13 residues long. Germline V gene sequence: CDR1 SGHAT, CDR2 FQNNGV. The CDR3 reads CASSLDETTEAFF. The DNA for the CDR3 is TGTGCCAGCAGCTTAGATGAGACAACTGAAGCTTTCTTT.

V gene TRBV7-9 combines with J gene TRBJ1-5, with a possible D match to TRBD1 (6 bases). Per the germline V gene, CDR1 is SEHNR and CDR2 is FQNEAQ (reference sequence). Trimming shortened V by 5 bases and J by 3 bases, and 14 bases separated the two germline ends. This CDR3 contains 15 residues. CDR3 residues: CASSPGDVFNQPQHF. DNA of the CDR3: TGTGCCAGCAGCCCAGGGGACGTTTTCAATCAGCCCCAGCATTTT.

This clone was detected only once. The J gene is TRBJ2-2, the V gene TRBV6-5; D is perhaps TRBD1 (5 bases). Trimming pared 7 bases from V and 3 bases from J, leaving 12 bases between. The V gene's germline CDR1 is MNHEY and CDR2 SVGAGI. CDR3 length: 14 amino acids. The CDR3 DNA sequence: TGTGCCAGCAAGAGACAGAGAGACACCGGGGAGCTGTTTTTT. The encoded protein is CASKRQRDTGELFF.

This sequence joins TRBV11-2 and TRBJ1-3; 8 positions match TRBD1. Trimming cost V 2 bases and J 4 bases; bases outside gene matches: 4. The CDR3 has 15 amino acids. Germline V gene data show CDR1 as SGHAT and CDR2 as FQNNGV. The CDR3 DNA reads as TGTGCCAGCAGCTTAACAGGGGGTGAAGGAAACACCATATATTTT. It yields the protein CASSLTGGEGNTIYF. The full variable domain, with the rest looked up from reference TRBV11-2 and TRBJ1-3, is EAGVAQSPRYKIIEKRQSVAFWCNPISGHATLYWYQQILGQGPKLLIQFQNNGVVDDSQLPKDRFSAERLKGVDSTLKIQPAKLEDSAVYLCASSLTGGEGNTIYFGEGSWLTVV.

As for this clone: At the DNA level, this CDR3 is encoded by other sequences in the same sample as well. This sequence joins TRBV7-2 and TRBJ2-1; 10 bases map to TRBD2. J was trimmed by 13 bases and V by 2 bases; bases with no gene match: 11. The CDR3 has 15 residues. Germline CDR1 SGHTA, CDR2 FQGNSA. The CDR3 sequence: CASSLKGTSVREQFF. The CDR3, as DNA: TGTGCCAGCAGCTTAAAGGGGACTAGCGTGAGAGAACAGTTCTTC.

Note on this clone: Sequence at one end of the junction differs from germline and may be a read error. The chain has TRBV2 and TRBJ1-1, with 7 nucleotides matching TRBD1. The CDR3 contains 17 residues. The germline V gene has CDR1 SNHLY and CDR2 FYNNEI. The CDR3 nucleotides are TGTGTCAGCAGTAGGTGGGTTAGGGGGCGGACGGCCACTGAAGCTTTCTTT. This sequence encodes CVSSRWVRGRTATEAFF.

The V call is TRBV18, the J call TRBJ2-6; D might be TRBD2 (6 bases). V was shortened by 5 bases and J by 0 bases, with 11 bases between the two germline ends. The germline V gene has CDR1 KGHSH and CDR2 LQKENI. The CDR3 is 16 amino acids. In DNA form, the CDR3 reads TGTGCCAGCTCAGACTTGGGGGGCTCTGGGGCCAACGTCCTGACTTTC. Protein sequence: CASSDLGGSGANVLTF.

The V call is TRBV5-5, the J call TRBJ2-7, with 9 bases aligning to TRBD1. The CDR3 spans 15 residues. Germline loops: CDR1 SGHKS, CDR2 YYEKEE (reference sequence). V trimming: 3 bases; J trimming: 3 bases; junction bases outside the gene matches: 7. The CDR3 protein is CASSSSGTGNYEQYF. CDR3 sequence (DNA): TGTGCCAGCAGCTCCTCTGGGACAGGGAACTACGAGCAGTACTTC.

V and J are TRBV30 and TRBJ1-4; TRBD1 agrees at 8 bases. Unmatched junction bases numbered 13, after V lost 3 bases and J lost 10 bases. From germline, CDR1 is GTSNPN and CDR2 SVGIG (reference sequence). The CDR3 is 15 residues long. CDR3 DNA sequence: TGTGCCTGGAGAGCCTCGGACAGGGATGAGGTAAAACTGTTTTTT. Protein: CAWRASDRDEVKLFF.

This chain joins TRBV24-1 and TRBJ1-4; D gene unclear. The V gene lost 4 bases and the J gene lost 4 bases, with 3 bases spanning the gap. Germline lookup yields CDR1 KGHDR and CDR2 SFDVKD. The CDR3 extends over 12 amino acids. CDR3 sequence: CATSDVNEKLFF. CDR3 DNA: TGTGCCACCAGTGACGTTAATGAAAAACTGTTTTTT.